This is a list of T cell receptor beta chains from one sample in a study of blood T cell repertoires in COVID-19. The assay was immunoSEQ multiplex PCR, and TCRdb's table has in-frame clones only and misses some. The sample lists over 110,000 clones; over 70% were seen once. Sequencing was done on a sample of peripheral blood. The receptors here all came from a woman in her forties or fifties with acute or convalescent COVID-19. CDR3s leave out the opening cysteine and the closing phenylalanine or tryptophan.

V,length,J,CDR3
TRBV7-3,10,TRBJ1-1,ASSSGQGEAF
TRBV5-6,12,TRBJ2-1,ASSPGQGLHEQF
TRBV27,11,TRBJ1-1,ASSPGQGANAF
TRBV7-3,11,TRBJ1-2,ASSLGQGRSYT
TRBV6-5,11,TRBJ1-5,ASLDGGNQPQH
TRBV7-2,10,TRBJ2-1,ASSSFIPEQF
TRBV30,12,TRBJ1-1,AWSPGQGLAEAF
TRBV30,9,TRBJ1-1,AWRYSAEAF
TRBV9,14,TRBJ1-4,ASSQTGGTVSEKLF
TRBV7-9,14,TRBJ1-1,ASSSYRGLLNTEAF
TRBV19,12,TRBJ2-7,ASSIRDYFYEQY
TRBV2,10,TRBJ1-2,ASSGEAYGYT
TRBV7-3,12,TRBJ1-6,ASSPGTVGSPLH
TRBV19,15,TRBJ2-3,ASSMAGWGTGADTQY
TRBV10-3,14,TRBJ1-3,AISESDRKIGNTIY
TRBV2,11,TRBJ2-3,ASTLPGTDTQY
TRBV2,14,TRBJ2-3,ARRLTSGSATDTQY
TRBV5-6,11,TRBJ2-5,ASSLDEEVTQY
TRBV10-3,12,TRBJ1-3,AISEGASGNTIY
TRBV2,9,TRBJ1-2,ASNFIILYT
TRBV20-1,9,TRBJ2-7,SVRSGHEQY
TRBV6-5,11,TRBJ1-2,ASRVDSHYGYT
TRBV30,13,TRBJ2-7,AWTFLGDRSYEQY
TRBV4-1,13,TRBJ2-3,ASRPGTASTDTQY
TRBV19,15,TRBJ1-5,ASSMGQGFGGNQPQH
TRBV5-6,12,TRBJ1-2,ASSRGAFGYGYT
TRBV11-2,13,TRBJ1-2,ASSAIMGGGYGYT
TRBV19,11,TRBJ2-5,ASSIGTRETQY
TRBV9,12,TRBJ2-7,ASSLGQGWYEQY
TRBV4-2,14,TRBJ2-5,ASSQERVQGQETQY
TRBV9,12,TRBJ2-1,ASSVYQGGDEQF
TRBV10-3,13,TRBJ2-3,AISEISGMGDTQY
TRBV27,11,TRBJ2-7,ASSPLVRYEQY
TRBV20-1,13,TRBJ1-5,SASLSEASNQPQH
TRBV10-3,14,TRBJ2-1,AISGPGTSGKNEQF
TRBV19,14,TRBJ2-6,AIVSRNRGRANVLT
TRBV30,12,TRBJ2-1,AWSVGAGSDEQF
TRBV18,14,TRBJ1-1,ASSPKQGAMNTEAF
TRBV7-8,14,TRBJ1-2,ASSSLARDRGGGYT
TRBV10-1,12,TRBJ2-1,ASSENLADNEQF
TRBV7-9,13,TRBJ2-5,ASSPSNTRGETQY
TRBV19,14,TRBJ2-5,ASKQGERSSAETQY
TRBV6-5,12,TRBJ1-4,ASSPGQGREKLF
TRBV7-3,11,TRBJ1-2,ASSLDARGPRT
TRBV4-2,13,TRBJ2-1,ASSRILVDGREQF
TRBV9,10,TRBJ1-1,ASSATDRVAF
TRBV5-4,13,TRBJ2-1,ASSPGGSTYNEQF
TRBV11-2,11,TRBJ1-1,ASTIQGATEAF
TRBV5-4,15,TRBJ1-6,ASSFRDRGRSYSPLH